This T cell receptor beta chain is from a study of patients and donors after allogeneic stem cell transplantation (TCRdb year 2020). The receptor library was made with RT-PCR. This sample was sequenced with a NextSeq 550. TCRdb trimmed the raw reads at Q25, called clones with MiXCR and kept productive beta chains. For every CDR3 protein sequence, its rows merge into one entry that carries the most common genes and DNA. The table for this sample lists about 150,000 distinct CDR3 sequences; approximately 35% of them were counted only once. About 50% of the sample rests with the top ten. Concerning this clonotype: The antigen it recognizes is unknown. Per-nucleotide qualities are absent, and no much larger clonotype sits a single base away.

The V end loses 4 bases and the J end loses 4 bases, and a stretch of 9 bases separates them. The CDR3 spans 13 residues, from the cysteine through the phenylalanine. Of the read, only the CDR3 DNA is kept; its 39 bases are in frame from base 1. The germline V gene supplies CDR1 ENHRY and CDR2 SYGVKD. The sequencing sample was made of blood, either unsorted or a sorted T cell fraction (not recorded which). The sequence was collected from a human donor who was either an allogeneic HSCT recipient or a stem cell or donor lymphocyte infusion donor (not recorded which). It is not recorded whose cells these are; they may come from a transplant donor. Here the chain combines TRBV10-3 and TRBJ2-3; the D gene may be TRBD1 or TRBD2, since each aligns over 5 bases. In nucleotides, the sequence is TGTGCCATCAGTGGAGGGGAGTCAGATACGCAGTATTTT. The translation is CAISGGESDTQYF.